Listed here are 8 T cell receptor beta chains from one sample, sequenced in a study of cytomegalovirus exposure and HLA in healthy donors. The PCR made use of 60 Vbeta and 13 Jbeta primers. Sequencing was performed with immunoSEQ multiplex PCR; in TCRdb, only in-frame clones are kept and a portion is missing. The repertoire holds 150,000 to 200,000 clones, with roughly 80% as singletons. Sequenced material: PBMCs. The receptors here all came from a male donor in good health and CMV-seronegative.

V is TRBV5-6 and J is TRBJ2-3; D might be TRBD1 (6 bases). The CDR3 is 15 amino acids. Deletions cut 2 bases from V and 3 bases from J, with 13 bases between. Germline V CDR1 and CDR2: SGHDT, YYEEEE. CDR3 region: CASSFGQGRTDTQYF. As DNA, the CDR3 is TGTGCCAGCAGCTTCGGCCAGGGGAGAACAGATACGCAGTATTTT.

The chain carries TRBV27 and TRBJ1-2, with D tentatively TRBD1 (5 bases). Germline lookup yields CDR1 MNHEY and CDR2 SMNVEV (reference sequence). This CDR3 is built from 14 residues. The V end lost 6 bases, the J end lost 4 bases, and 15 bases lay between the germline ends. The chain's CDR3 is CASRPRLGGYGYTF. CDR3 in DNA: TGTGCCAGCAGACCTCGGCTGGGGGGCTATGGCTACACCTTC.

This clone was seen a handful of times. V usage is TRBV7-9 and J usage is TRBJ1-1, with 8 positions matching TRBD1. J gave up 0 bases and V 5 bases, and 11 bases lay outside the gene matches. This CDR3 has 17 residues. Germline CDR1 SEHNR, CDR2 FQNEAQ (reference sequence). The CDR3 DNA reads TGTGCCAGCAGCATCGACAGGGGCCCCGGGATGAACACTGAAGCTTTCTTT. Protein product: CASSIDRGPGMNTEAFF.

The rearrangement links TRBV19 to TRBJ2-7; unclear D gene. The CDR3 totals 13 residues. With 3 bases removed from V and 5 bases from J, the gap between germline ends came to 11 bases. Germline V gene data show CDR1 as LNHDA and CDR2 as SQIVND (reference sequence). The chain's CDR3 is CASSILTNNEQYF. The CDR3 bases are TGTGCCAGTAGTATTCTCACCAACAACGAGCAGTACTTC.

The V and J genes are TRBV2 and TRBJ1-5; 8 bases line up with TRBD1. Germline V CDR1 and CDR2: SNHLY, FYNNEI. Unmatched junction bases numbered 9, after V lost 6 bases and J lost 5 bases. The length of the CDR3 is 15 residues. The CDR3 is CASRGGTGADQPQHF. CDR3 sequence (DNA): TGTGCCAGCAGGGGAGGGACAGGCGCCGATCAGCCCCAGCATTTT.

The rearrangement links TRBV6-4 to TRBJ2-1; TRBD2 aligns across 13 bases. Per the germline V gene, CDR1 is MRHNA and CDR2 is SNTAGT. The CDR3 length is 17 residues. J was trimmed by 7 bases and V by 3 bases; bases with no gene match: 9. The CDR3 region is CASSETTLAGGRNEQFF. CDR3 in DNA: TGTGCCAGCAGTGAAACAACACTAGCGGGGGGGCGGAATGAGCAGTTCTTC.

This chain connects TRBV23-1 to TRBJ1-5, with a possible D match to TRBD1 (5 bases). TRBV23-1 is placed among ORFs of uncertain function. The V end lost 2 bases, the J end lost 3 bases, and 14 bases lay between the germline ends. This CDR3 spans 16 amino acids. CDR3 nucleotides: TGCGCCAGCAGTCAACCTCAGGGTCCCAACAATCAGCCCCAGCATTTT. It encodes CASSQPQGPNNQPQHF.

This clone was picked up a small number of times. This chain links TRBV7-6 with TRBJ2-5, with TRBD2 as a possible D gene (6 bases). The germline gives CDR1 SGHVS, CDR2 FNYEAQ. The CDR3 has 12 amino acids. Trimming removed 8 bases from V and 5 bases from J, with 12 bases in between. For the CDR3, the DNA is TGTGCCAGCCGCTATCTAGCGGAGACCCAGTACTTC. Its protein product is CASRYLAETQYF.